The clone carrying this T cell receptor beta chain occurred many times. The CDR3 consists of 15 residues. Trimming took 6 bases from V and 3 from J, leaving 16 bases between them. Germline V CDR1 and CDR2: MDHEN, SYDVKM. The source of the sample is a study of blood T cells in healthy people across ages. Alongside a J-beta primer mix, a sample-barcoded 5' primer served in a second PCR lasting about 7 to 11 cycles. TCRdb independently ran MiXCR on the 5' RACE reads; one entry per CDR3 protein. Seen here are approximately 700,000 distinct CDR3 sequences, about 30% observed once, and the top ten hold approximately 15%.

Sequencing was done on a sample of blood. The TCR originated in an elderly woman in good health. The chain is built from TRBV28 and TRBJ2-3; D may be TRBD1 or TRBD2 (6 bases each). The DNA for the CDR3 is TGTGCCAGCAGGACCGGGGGCAGGCGGACAGATACGCAGTATTTT. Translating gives CASRTGGRRTDTQYF.